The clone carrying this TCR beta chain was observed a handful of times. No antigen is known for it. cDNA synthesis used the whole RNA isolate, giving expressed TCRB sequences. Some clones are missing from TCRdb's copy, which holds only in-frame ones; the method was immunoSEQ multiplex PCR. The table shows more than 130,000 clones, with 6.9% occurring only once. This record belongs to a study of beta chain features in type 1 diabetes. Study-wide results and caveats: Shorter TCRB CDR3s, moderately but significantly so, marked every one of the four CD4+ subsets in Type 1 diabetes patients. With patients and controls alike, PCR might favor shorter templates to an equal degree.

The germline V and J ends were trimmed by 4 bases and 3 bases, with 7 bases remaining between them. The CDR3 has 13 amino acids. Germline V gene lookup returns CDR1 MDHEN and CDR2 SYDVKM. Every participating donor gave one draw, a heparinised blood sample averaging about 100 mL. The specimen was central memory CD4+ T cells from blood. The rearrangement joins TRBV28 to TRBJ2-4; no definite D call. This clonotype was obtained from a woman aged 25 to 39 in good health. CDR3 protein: CASSSQNKNIQYF. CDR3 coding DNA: TGTGCCAGCAGTTCACAGAACAAAAACATTCAGTACTTC.